This T cell receptor (beta chain) appears in the sequencing data of a study of OX40 agonist ivuxolimab in advanced cancers. As for the study in general: The study treated patients with ivuxolimab, an agonistic anti-OX40 (CD134) antibody. Three individuals attained partial responses, comprising one hepatocellular carcinoma case and two cutaneous melanoma cases.

As to this clone: What it recognizes is unknown.

Assay used: immunoSEQ multiplex PCR; TCRdb lists only in-frame clones, some missing. The table records around 94,000 clones, roughly 84% of them present only once. Findings of the study overall: Expanded clones tended on average to be more numerous among CD8+ T cells than CD4+.

Germline CDR1 is LNHNV and CDR2 is YYDKDF (reference sequence). V gave up 0 bases and J gave up 8 bases, with 13 bases separating them. The CDR3 loop spans 15 amino acids. The sequence was collected from an adult with an advanced solid tumor such as melanoma, head and neck, liver or kidney cancer. This chain uses TRBV15 with TRBJ1-4; D is perhaps TRBD1 (6 bases). This specimen consisted of CD4+ or CD8+ T cells sorted from blood, obtained in a trial of the OX40 agonist ivuxolimab. DNA of the CDR3: TGTGCCACCAGCAGAGATAGGGACACTCTCGAAAAACTGTTTTTT. Its protein is CATSRDRDTLEKLFF.